In this sample, the clone carrying this T cell receptor (beta chain) turned up a few times. The antigen remains unidentified. TCRdb processed the 5' RACE reads anew with MiXCR; each CDR3 protein has one entry. This table has more than 450,000 distinct CDR3 sequences, roughly 18% appearing once. This sample stems from a study of T-cell memory formation after mild COVID-19. Overall study context: TCR clusters were mostly donor specific.

Trimming cost V 5 bases and J 0 bases, with 14 bases left between them. The length of the CDR3 is 15 residues. Germline CDR1 DFQATT, CDR2 SNEGSKA (reference sequence). Regarding the study as a whole: CD4+ contracting clones were found mainly in CM and EM, and CD8+ ones in EMRA. CD4+ bias marked clones expanding day 15 to 37, unlike balanced contracting clones. The appearance of some responding clones in pre-infection memory suggested that cross-reactive memory joined.

The chain has TRBV20-1 and TRBJ1-3, with TRBD1 as a possible D gene (5 bases). Sample: PBMCs or a T cell subset sorted from them (not recorded which). This sequence originates from an adult woman who had mild COVID-19 (a few samples of this study predate the infection). Cell type and time point are not known. The CDR3 reads CSAWGRASSGNTIYF. The CDR3 bases are TGCAGTGCTTGGGGGAGGGCCTCCTCTGGAAACACCATATATTTT.